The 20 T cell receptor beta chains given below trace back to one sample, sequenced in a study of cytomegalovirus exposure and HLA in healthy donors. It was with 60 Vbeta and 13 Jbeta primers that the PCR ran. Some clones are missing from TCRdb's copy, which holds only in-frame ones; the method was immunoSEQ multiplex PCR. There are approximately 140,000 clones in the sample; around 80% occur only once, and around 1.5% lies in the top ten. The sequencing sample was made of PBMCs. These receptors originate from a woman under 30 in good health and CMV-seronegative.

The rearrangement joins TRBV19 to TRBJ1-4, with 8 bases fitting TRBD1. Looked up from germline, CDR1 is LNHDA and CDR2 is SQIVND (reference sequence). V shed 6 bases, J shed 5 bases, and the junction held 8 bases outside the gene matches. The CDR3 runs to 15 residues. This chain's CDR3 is CASRRTGTENEKLFF. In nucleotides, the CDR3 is TGTGCCAGTAGGCGGACAGGGACGGAAAATGAAAAACTGTTTTTT.

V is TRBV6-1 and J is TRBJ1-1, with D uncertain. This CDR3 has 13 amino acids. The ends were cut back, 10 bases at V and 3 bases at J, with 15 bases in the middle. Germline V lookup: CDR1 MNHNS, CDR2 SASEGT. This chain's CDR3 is CANGEAAYTEAFF. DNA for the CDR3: TGTGCCAACGGAGAGGCAGCTTACACTGAAGCTTTCTTT.

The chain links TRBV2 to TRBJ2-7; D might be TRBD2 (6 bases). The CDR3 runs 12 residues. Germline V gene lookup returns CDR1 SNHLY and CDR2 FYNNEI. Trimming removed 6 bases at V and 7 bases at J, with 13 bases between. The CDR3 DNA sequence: TGTGCCAGCAGATACGGGGGACGGGAGCAGTACTTC. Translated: CASRYGGREQYF.

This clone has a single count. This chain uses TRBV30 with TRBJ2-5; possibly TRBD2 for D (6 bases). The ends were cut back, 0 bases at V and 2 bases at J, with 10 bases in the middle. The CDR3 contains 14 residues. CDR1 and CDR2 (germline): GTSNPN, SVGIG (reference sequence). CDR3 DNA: TGTGCCTGGAGTGTGGGGCGGGGTCAAGAGACCCAGTACTTC. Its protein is CAWSVGRGQETQYF. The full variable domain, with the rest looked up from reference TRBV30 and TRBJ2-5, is SQTIHQWPATLVQPVGSPLSLECTVEGTSNPNLYWYRQAAGRGLQLLFYSVGIGQISSEVPQNLSASRPQDRQFILSSKKLLLSDSGFYLCAWSVGRGQETQYFGPGTRLLVL.

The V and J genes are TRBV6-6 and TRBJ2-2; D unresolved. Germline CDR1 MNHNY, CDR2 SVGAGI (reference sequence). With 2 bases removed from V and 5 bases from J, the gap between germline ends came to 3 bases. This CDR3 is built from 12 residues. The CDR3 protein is CASSYRTGELFF. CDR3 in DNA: TGTGCCAGCAGTTACCGTACCGGGGAGCTGTTTTTT.

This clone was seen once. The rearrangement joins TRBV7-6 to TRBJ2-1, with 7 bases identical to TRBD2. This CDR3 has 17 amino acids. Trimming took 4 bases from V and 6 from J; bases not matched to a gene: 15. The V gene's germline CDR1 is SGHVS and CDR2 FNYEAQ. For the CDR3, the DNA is TGTGCCAGCAGCTGGGGGGTGGATGAGCGGGATCCCAATGAGCAGTTCTTC. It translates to CASSWGVDERDPNEQFF.

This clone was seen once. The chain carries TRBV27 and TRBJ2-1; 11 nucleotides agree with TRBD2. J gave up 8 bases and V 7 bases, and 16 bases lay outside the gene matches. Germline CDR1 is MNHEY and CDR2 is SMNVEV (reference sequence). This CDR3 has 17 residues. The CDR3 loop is CASKGLSGTSGFYEQFF. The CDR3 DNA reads TGTGCCAGCAAGGGGCTTTCCGGGACTAGCGGTTTCTATGAGCAGTTCTTC.

In DNA form, the CDR3 reads TGTGCCAGTAGGCCCACAGGGGGCGGGGATGAGACCCAGTACTTC. This encodes CASRPTGGGDETQYF. The genes are TRBV19 and TRBJ2-5, with 9 bases lining up with TRBD1. CDR3 length: 15 residues. V lost 6 bases, J lost 5 bases, and 10 bases stayed unmatched. Germline CDR1 reads LNHDA; CDR2 reads SQIVND (reference sequence). Full variable domain (remainder filled in from reference TRBV19 and TRBJ2-5): DGGITQSPKYLFRKEGQNVTLSCEQNLNHDAMYWYRQDPGQGLRLIYYSQIVNDFQKGDIAEGYSVSREKKESFPLTVTSAQKNPTAFYLCASRPTGGGDETQYFGPGTRLLVL.

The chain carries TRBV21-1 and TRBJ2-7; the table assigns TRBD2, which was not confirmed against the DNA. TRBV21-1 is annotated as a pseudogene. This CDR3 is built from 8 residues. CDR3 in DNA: TGTGCCAGCAGCCCCTATGAGTTC. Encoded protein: CASSPYEF.

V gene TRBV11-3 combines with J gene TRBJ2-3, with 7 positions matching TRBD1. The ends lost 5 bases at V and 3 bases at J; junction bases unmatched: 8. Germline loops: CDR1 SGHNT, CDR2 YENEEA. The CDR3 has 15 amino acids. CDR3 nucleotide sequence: TGTGCCAGCAGCCGAGGGGACAGACAAACAGATACGCAGTATTTT. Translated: CASSRGDRQTDTQYF.

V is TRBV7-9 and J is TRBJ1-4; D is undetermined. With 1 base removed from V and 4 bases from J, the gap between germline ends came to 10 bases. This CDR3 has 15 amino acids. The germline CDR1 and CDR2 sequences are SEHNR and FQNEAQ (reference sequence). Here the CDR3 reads CASSLVEYSNEKLFF. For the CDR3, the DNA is TGTGCCAGCAGCTTAGTCGAGTATAGTAATGAAAAACTGTTTTTT.

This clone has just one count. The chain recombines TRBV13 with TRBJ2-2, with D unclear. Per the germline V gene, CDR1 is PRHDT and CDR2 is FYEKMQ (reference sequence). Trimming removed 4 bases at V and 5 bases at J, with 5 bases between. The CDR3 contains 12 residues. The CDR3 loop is CASSSYTGELFF. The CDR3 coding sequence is TGTGCCAGCAGCTCCTATACCGGGGAGCTGTTTTTT. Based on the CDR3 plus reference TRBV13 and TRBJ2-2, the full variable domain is AAGVIQSPRHLIKEKRETATLKCYPIPRHDTVYWYQQGPGQDPQFLISFYEKMQSDKGSIPDRFSAQQFSDYHSELNMSSLELGDSALYFCASSSYTGELFFGEGSRLTVL.

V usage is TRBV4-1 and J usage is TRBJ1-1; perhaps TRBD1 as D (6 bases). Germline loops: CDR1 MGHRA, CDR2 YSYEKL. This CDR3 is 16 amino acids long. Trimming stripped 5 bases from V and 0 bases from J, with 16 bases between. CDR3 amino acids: CASSVTRDTLNTEAFF. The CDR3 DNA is TGCGCCAGCAGCGTGACCCGGGACACCTTGAACACTGAAGCTTTCTTT.

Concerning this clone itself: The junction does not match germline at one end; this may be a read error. The CDR3 DNA follows: TGTGCCAGCAATGAAATGGAGGGTGCATACAATGAGCAGTTCTTC. Its translation: CASNEMEGAYNEQFF. The V call is TRBV2, the J call TRBJ2-1; D is possibly TRBD2 (6 bases). The V gene's germline CDR1 is SNHLY and CDR2 FYNNEI. The CDR3 totals 15 residues.

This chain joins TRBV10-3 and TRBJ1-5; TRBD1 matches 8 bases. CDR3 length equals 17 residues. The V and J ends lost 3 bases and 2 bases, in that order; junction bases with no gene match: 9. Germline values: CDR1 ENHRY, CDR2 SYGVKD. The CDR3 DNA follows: TGTGCCATCAGTGACTATGAGACAGGGGAGGGCAATCAGCCCCAGCATTTT. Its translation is CAISDYETGEGNQPQHF.

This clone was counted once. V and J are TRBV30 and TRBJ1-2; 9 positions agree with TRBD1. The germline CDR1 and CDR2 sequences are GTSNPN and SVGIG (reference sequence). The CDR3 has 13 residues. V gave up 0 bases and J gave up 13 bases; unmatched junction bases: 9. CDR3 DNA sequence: TGTGCCTGGAGTGTATCGGACAGGGGATCGGTCACCTTC. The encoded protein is CAWSVSDRGSVTF.

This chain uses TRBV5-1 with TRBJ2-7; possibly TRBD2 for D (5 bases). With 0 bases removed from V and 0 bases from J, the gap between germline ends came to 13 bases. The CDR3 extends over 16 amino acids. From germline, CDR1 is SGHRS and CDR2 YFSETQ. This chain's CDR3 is CASSLAVGADSYEQYF. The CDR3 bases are TGCGCCAGCAGCTTGGCCGTCGGAGCGGACTCCTACGAGCAGTACTTC.

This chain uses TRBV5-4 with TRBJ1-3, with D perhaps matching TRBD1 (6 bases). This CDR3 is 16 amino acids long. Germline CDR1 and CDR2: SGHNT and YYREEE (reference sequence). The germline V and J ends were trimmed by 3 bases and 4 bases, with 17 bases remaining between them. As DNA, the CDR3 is TGTGCCAGCAGCTACGCAGCAGGGGTAGGAGGAAACACCATATATTTT. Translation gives CASSYAAGVGGNTIYF.

CDR3 region: CASSLGRGYTIYF. The CDR3 coding sequence is TGTGCCAGCAGCTTAGGTCGGGGGTACACCATATATTTT. The rearrangement uses TRBV11-2 and TRBJ1-3, with a possible D match to TRBD1 (5 bases). Germline lookup yields CDR1 SGHAT and CDR2 FQNNGV. The CDR3 runs to 13 residues. Trimming removed 1 base at V and 8 bases at J, with 9 bases between.

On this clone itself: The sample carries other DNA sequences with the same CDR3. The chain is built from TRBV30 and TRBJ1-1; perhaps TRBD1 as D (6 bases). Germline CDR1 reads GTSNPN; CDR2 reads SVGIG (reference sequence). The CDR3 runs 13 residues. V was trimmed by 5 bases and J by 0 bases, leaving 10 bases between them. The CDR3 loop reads CAWGRGLNTEAFF. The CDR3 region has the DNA TGTGCCTGGGGGAGGGGGTTGAACACTGAAGCTTTCTTT.